These 13 T cell receptor beta chains originate from one sample sequenced in a study of blood T cell repertoires in COVID-19. Using immunoSEQ multiplex PCR, the repertoire was profiled, and TCRdb retains in-frame clones only, with some absent. The sample records about 140,000 clones, roughly 86% being singletons. The material sequenced was peripheral blood. These receptors originate from a woman between 50 and 59 years old with acute or convalescent COVID-19.

V usage is TRBV5-4 and J usage is TRBJ2-3; 7 positions agree with TRBD2. CDR3 length equals 15 residues. V shed 1 base and J 2 bases; nucleotides not matched to a gene: 4. Germline V CDR1 and CDR2: SGHNT, YYREEE (reference sequence). The CDR3 sequence: CASSLLAEATDTQYF. The CDR3 DNA sequence: TGTGCCAGCAGCTTGCTAGCGGAGGCCACAGATACGCAGTATTTT.

V and J are TRBV7-3 and TRBJ2-5; D is ambiguous. Germline lookup yields CDR1 SGHTA and CDR2 FQGTGA. CDR3 size: 13 residues. The ends were cut back, 2 bases at V and 2 bases at J, with 6 bases in the middle. CDR3 sequence: CASSLYSQETQYF. For the CDR3, the DNA is TGTGCCAGCAGCTTATACAGTCAAGAGACCCAGTACTTC.

The chain combines TRBV9 with TRBJ1-5; maybe TRBD1 (6 bases). V shed 3 bases and J shed 3 bases, with 7 bases lying between them. This CDR3 comprises 13 residues. From germline, CDR1 is SGDLS and CDR2 YYNGEE. The CDR3 coding sequence is TGTGCCAGCAGCGCAGGGGTCAATCAGCCCCAGCATTTT. Amino acids: CASSAGVNQPQHF.

The chain uses TRBV29-1 and TRBJ2-6, with no clear D. CDR1 SQVTM and CDR2 ANQGSEA come from the germline V gene. V was shortened by 6 bases and J by 2 bases, with 5 bases between the two germline ends. This CDR3 is built from 12 residues. The CDR3 sequence: CSVLTGANVLTF. In DNA, the CDR3 is TGCAGCGTACTTACTGGGGCCAACGTCCTGACTTTC.

V is TRBV7-3 and J is TRBJ2-7; D may be TRBD1 (5 bases). The CDR3 loop spans 14 amino acids. Germline CDR1 and CDR2: SGHTA and FQGTGA. V lost 1 base and J 3 bases, leaving 10 bases between the germline ends. CDR3 bases: TGTGCCAGCAGCTTAAGGGGAACAGGCTACGAGCAGTACTTC. Translated, it gives CASSLRGTGYEQYF.

This chain uses TRBV4-2 with TRBJ2-1; TRBD2 matches 9 bases. Germline values: CDR1 LGHNA, CDR2 YNFKEQ. V dropped 1 base and J dropped 5; count of bases not matched to a gene: 9. This CDR3 is 17 amino acids long. CDR3 in amino acids: CASSQVVLSSGDNEQFF. The CDR3 DNA is TGTGCCAGCAGCCAAGTGGTCCTATCTAGCGGGGACAATGAGCAGTTCTTC.

V usage is TRBV2 and J usage is TRBJ2-1, with 9 bases identical to TRBD2. This CDR3 comprises 14 residues. V gave up 4 bases and J gave up 16 bases; unmatched junction bases: 14. Germline V CDR1 and CDR2: SNHLY, FYNNEI. CDR3 nucleotide sequence: TGTGCCAGCAGTGCTATAGGGAGCGGGGGGCGGGTCTTCTTC. This translates into CASSAIGSGGRVFF.

V gene TRBV24-1 combines with J gene TRBJ2-2; 9 bases are shared with TRBD2. The CDR3 is 17 residues long. Germline CDR1 reads KGHDR; CDR2 reads SFDVKD. Germline trimming cut 5 bases from V and 5 bases from J; bases unmatched to any gene: 11. The CDR3 DNA reads as TGTGCCACCAGTGTTAGGGCTAGCGGGACTAGAACCGGGGAGCTGTTTTTT. Its translation is CATSVRASGTRTGELFF.

The chain joins TRBV13 to TRBJ1-3, with TRBD1 identical over 10 bases. This CDR3 region has 17 residues. CDR1 and CDR2 (germline): PRHDT, FYEKMQ (reference sequence). V trimming: 5 bases; J trimming: 4 bases; junction bases outside the gene matches: 11. CDR3 amino acids: CASSRGQGRLRGNTIYF. CDR3 in DNA: TGTGCCAGCAGCCGGGGACAGGGGCGCCTAAGGGGAAACACCATATATTTT.

This chain joins TRBV2 and TRBJ2-1; possibly TRBD1 for D (5 bases). In germline, CDR1 is SNHLY, CDR2 FYNNEI. The V and J ends lost 4 bases and 1 base respectively, with 8 bases between them. This CDR3 comprises 14 residues. As DNA, the CDR3 is TGTGCCAGCAGTGTCAGGGTGTCCTACAATGAGCAGTTCTTC. It specifies CASSVRVSYNEQFF.

This chain uses TRBV5-1 with TRBJ2-2; TRBD2 aligns across 8 bases. Germline V lookup: CDR1 SGHRS, CDR2 YFSETQ. The CDR3 totals 15 residues. J gave up 4 bases and V 0 bases, and 2 bases lay outside the gene matches. The CDR3 reads CASSLGGGTTGELFF. The CDR3 DNA is TGCGCCAGCAGCTTGGGCGGGGGGACCACCGGGGAGCTGTTTTTT.

This clone was picked up a small number of times. The CDR3 here is CASSRSGLLTDTQYF. In nucleotides, the CDR3 is TGTGCCAGCAGCCGATCGGGACTCCTCACAGATACGCAGTATTTT. This rearrangement joins TRBV11-3 to TRBJ2-3, with D possibly TRBD2 on 6 matching bases. Germline CDR1 and CDR2: SGHNT and YENEEA. Trimming left V 5 bases short and J 2 bases short, with 14 bases between. The CDR3 is 15 residues long.

This sequence joins TRBV6-5 and TRBJ1-1; TRBD1 is a possible D gene (6 bases). Germline V gene lookup returns CDR1 MNHEY and CDR2 SVGAGI. This CDR3 spans 13 amino acids. V lost 7 bases, J lost 7 bases, and 16 bases lay in between. In DNA form, the CDR3 reads TGTGCCAGCATCCACGCAGGGGCCGATGAAGCTTTCTTT. The encoded protein is CASIHAGADEAFF.